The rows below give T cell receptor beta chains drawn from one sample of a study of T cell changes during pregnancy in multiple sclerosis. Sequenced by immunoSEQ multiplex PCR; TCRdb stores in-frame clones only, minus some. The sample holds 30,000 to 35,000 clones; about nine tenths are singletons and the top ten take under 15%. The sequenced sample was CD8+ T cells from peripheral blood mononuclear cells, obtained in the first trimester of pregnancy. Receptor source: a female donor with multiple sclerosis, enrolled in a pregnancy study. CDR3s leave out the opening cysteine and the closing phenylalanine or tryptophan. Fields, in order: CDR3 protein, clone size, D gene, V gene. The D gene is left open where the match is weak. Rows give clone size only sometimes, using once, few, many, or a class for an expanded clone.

ASSLGLADYEQY | NA | TRBD2 | TRBV28
ASSFPGQGGNLRTGELF | NA | TRBD1 | TRBV28
ASSAGGPNEQF | NA | TRBD1 | TRBV6-4
ASSSGQGFYGYT | NA | TRBD1 | TRBV28
ASSTPHGSPGTDTQY | NA | NA | TRBV7-6
ASSLDREFSGANVLT | NA | TRBD1 | TRBV28
AWSVLDRVTGELF | NA | TRBD1 | TRBV30
AWRGGGDYEQY | NA | NA | TRBV30
ASSLAGSSYEQY | NA | NA | TRBV7-2
ASSDNLSYRYT | NA | NA | TRBV6-5
ASSWGVADLNTEAF | NA | NA | TRBV5-8
ASIFFDGSGEQY | NA | NA | TRBV2
ASSVGDEQY | NA | NA | TRBV9
ASSLAGRLVDEQY | NA | NA | TRBV5-1
ASSGDGRAGDTQY | NA | TRBD2 | TRBV10-2
ASSADTGELF | NA | NA | TRBV9
ASSQDMGTSQISQETQY | NA | NA | TRBV4-3
ASSPTTSGSSYNEQF | NA | TRBD2 | TRBV27
ASSLGSENGAF | NA | NA | TRBV5-1
ASSLAGGGQPQH | NA | TRBD1 | TRBV5-1
ATSSGRTSYNEQF | NA | TRBD2 | TRBV15
ASSQKVRAPGELF | NA | NA | TRBV7-9
ASSTHRGHTNTGELF | NA | TRBD1 | TRBV28
ASSLDRVNYEQF | NA | NA | TRBV7-6
ASSLGYGRGETQY | NA | TRBD2 | TRBV7-6
ASSLVLGTGELF | NA | NA | TRBV7-9
ASTSGRAFVGTDTQY | once | TRBD2 | TRBV27
ASSLDVPDGGDEQY | few | NA | TRBV11-2
ASSPPGTIGELF | NA | NA | TRBV18
ASSLTSSSYEQY | once | NA | TRBV28
ASSPAAGRYNEQF | NA | NA | TRBV9
ASSNSGRWETQY | NA | TRBD2 | TRBV7-9
ASSHSGTGGGEQY | NA | TRBD1 | TRBV4-1
SAHSGSGQF | NA | TRBD2 | TRBV20-1
ASAPWQGKETQY | NA | NA | TRBV6-5
ASSPPSSGPNYEQY | NA | TRBD2 | TRBV27
ASSTMGDRGIEQY | few | TRBD1 | TRBV28
ASSPGLAGGLDEQY | NA | TRBD2 | TRBV27
ATSRPSEDSGELF | NA | NA | TRBV15
ASSSPSGVYNEQF | NA | NA | TRBV7-9
ASSPGVAGLQETQY | NA | TRBD2 | TRBV18
AGLPEGREAF | NA | NA | TRBV2
ASSHLGASGSNEQF | NA | TRBD2 | TRBV4-2
ASSQEGGGIYEQY | NA | NA | TRBV4-2
ASSLGGTSGPPHNEQF | NA | TRBD2 | TRBV5-4
ASSLGGQGSYNEQF | NA | TRBD1 | TRBV7-9
ARRARSIRETQY | NA | NA | TRBV12-2
AWSVHPGEGANVLT | NA | NA | TRBV30
ASSSGTIFYEQY | NA | TRBD2 | TRBV27
ASSLGARAGDEKLF | NA | NA | TRBV11-2
ASSLVVGEEQY | NA | NA | TRBV5-6
ASSWRDGNEQF | NA | NA | TRBV5-4
ASRHRLSGRIADTQY | once | NA | TRBV5-4
ASSTGTATEAF | NA | NA | TRBV6-5
ASSVVDRVKYNEQF | NA | TRBD1 | TRBV9
ASSPHPGYYEQY | NA | NA | TRBV27
SVDGQDNSEGYNEQF | NA | NA | TRBV29-1
ASSLLAGGLNSYEQY | NA | TRBD2 | TRBV5-6
ASSLTSGRYNEQF | NA | TRBD2 | TRBV7-2